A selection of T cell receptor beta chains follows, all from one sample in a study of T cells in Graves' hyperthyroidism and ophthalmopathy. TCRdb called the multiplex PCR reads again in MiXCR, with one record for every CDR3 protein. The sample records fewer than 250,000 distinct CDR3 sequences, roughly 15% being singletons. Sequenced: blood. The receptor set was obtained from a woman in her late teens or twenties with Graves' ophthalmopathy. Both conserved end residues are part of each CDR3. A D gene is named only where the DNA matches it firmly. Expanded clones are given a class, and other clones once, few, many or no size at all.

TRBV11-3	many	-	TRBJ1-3	TGTGCCAGCAGCTCAATGACTCTCAGCTCTGGAAACACCATATATTTT	CASSSMTLSSGNTIYF
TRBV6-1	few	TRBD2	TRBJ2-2	TGTGCCAGCATCCGTAGCGGGAGAGGAGCCGGGGAGCTGTTTTTT	CASIRSGRGAGELFF
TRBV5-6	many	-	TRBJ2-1	TGTGCCAGCAGCTTGGTTTCCGGAGGAGCGTATGAGCAGTTCTTC	CASSLVSGGAYEQFF
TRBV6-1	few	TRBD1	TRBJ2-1	TGTGCCAGCAACCAGGACGGGACAGGTTACAATGAGCAGTTCTTC	CASNQDGTGYNEQFF
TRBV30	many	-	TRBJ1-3	TGTGCCTGGAGCTCTGGGATCGTGTCTGGAAACACCATATATTTT	CAWSSGIVSGNTIYF
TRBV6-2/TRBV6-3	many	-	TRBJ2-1	TGTGCCAGCAGACTTCCGGGACTGCAAGACAATGAGCAGTTCTTC	CASRLPGLQDNEQFF
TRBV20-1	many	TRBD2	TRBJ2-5	TGCAGTGCTCCCGTTATAGCGGGGGGGCTAGAGACCCAGTACTTC	CSAPVIAGGLETQYF
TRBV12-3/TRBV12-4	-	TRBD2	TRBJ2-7	TGTGCCAGCAGTCTTGGACTAGCGGGAGAGGGCTACGAGCAGTACTTC	CASSLGLAGEGYEQYF
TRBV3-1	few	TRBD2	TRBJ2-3	TGTGCCAGCAGCCTAACTAGAGACGGACTAGCGGGGATGGCTAGCACAGATACGCAGTATTTT	CASSLTRDGLAGMASTDTQYF
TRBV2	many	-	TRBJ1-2	TGTGCCAGCAGCCTCGACGAAGTCTATGGCTACACCTTC	CASSLDEVYGYTF
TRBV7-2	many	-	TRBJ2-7	TGTGCCAGCAGCCGGACAATCTACGAGCAGTACTTC	CASSRTIYEQYF
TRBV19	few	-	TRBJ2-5	TGTGCCAGTAGTATAGATCGTGGGACCCAGTACTTC	CASSIDRGTQYF
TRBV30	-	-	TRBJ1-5	TGTGCCTGGACGAAGGCAGATAGCAATCAGCCCCAGCATTTT	CAWTKADSNQPQHF
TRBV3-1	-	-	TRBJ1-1	TGTGCCAGCAGCCAAGATAGAGGGTCGGTAGCAGCTTTCTTT	CASSQDRGSVAAFF
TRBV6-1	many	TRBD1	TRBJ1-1	TGTGCCAGCAGTGACCCGGGACAGGGGAACACTGAAGCTTTCTTT	CASSDPGQGNTEAFF
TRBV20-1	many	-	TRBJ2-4	TGCAGTGCTAGAGATCAGAGGGAAGCCAAAAACATTCAGTACTTC	CSARDQREAKNIQYF
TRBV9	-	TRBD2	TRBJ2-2	TGTGCCAGCAGCGTAGAGGTCGGGAGGACCGGGGAGCTGTTTTTT	CASSVEVGRTGELFF
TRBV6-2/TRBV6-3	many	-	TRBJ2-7	TGTGCCAGCAGTTACCGGGCGAACACCTACGAGCAGTACTTC	CASSYRANTYEQYF
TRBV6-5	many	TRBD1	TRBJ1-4	TGTGCCAGCAGTTACCGACAGGGGGGTAATGAAAAACTGTTTTTT	CASSYRQGGNEKLFF
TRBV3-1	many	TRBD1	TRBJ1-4	TGTGCCAGCAGCCAAGATCGCCGGACAGGGGTACCGAATGAAAAACTGTTTTTT	CASSQDRRTGVPNEKLFF
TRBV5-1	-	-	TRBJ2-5	TGCGCCAGCAGCTTGGGGGCTAGCGCGAAAGAGACCCAGTACTTC	CASSLGASAKETQYF
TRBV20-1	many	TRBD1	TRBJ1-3	TGCAGTGCTAGAGATCCCAAGGCAGGGGGAACTGGAAACACCATATATTTT	CSARDPKAGGTGNTIYF
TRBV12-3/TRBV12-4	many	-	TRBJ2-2	TGTGCCAGCAGTCAGGGTATGGACACCGGGGAGCTGTTTTTT	CASSQGMDTGELFF
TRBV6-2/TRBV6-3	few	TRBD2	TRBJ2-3	TGTGCCAGCAGTTACTCTTTAGCGGGGGATAGCACAGATACGCAGTATTTT	CASSYSLAGDSTDTQYF
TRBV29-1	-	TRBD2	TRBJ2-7	TGCAGCGTCTGTTTGATCGGGACTAGCGGGAGACCCTACGAGCAGTACTTC	CSVCLIGTSGRPYEQYF
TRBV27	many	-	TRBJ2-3	TGTGCCAGCAGTCCCGGAATCGACGCAGATACGCAGTATTTT	CASSPGIDADTQYF
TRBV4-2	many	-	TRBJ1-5	TGTGCCAGCAGCCAAGAGGCAAATAGCAATCAGCCCCAGCATTTT	CASSQEANSNQPQHF
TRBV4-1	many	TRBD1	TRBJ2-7	TGCGCCAGCAGCCGCCTGGGACAGGGATTCTCCTACGAGCAGTACTTC	CASSRLGQGFSYEQYF
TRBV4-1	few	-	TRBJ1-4	TGCGCCAGCAGCCAAGTTATAATCCAGGGCTTGGGAGCAACTAATGAAAAACTGTTTTTT	CASSQVIIQGLGATNEKLFF
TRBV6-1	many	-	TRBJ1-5	TGTGCCAGCAGTGAAATGGGGACCGACCTTTTCAATCAGCCCCAGCATTTT	CASSEMGTDLFNQPQHF
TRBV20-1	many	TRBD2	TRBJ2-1	TGCAGTGCTAGAGATCAAGCGGGGTTAGAGCAGTTCTTC	CSARDQAGLEQFF
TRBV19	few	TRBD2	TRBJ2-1	TGTGCCAGTAGTGGACGGACTAGCGGGAGCGATGAGCAGTTCTTC	CASSGRTSGSDEQFF
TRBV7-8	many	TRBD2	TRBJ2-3	TGTGCCAGCAGCTTAGCGCCTAGCGGGAGGGCTCGAACAGATACGCAGTATTTT	CASSLAPSGRARTDTQYF
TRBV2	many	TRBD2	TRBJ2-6	TGTGCCAGCAGGTCCGGGACTAGCCGCTCTGGGGCCAACGTCCTGACTTTC	CASRSGTSRSGANVLTF
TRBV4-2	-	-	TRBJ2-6	TGTGCCAGCAGCCAAAGCAGCTCTGGGGCCAACGTCCTGACTTTC	CASSQSSSGANVLTF
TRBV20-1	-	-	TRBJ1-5	TGCAGTGCTAGAGAAATCGATCAGCCCCAGCATTTT	CSAREIDQPQHF
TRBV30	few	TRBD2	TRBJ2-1	TGTGCCTGGGGGACTAGTATATGGAACAATGAGCAGTTCTTC	CAWGTSIWNNEQFF
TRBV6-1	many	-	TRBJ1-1	TGTGCCAGCAGTGAGGGGACCCCCAGGGCCGTCGACACTGAAGCTTTCTTT	CASSEGTPRAVDTEAFF